This entry is about one T cell receptor beta chain. Its target is unknown. The CDR3 runs 15 residues. Unmatched junction bases numbered 6, after V lost 8 bases and J lost 0 bases. Germline V lookup: CDR1 KGHSH, CDR2 LQKENI. TCRdb's table, derived via immunoSEQ multiplex PCR, lists solely in-frame clones and lacks some. The sample carries approximately 2.1 million clones, approximately 95% recorded once. These data come from a study of shared clonotypes between healthy human individuals. Study outcomes and limitations: Several donors had 4% to 5% of their naive CD4 clonotypes in common. Sampling was confined to blood; repertoires within tissues likely differ. Compared with memory subsets, naive subsets generally had larger estimated richness. Relative to their counterparts shared across all four donors, non-shared clonotypes exhibited diminished generation probabilities.

The sequence derives from a man between 18 and 35 years old in good health. Some clones in this sample may be carry-over from other donors' samples. V usage is TRBV18 and J usage is TRBJ2-1, with 8 bases identical to TRBD2. The specimen sequenced was naive CD4+ T cells from PBMCs. Subset described: CD45RA+ positively selected. The CDR3 sequence: CASQRTSSSYNEQFF. For the CDR3, the DNA is TGTGCCAGCCAGCGGACTAGCAGCTCCTACAATGAGCAGTTCTTC.